The 16 T cell receptor beta chains reported below all come from one sample, sequenced in a study of blood T cells in healthy people across ages. Together with a sample-barcoded 5' primer, a J-beta primer mix was included in a second PCR lasting about 6 to 11 cycles. TCRdb reprocessed the 5' RACE reads via MiXCR and lists one record per CDR3 protein. The sample yields roughly 830,000 distinct CDR3 sequences, approximately 59% seen once. The sample comprised blood. The receptors derive from a man younger than 45 in good health.

The genes are TRBV10-3 and TRBJ2-3, with 8 nucleotides matching TRBD1. Germline V gene data show CDR1 as ENHRY and CDR2 as SYGVKD. The ends lost 0 bases at V and 2 bases at J; junction bases unmatched: 4. The CDR3 spans 16 residues. The CDR3 spells CAISESTGANTDTQYF. DNA for the CDR3: TGTGCCATCAGTGAGTCGACAGGGGCAAACACAGATACGCAGTATTTT.

J is TRBJ2-7 and V is TRBV28; TRBD1 or TRBD2 may be the D gene (6 bases each). The germline CDR1 and CDR2 sequences are MDHEN and SYDVKM. The V end lost 5 bases, the J end lost 9 bases, and 29 bases lay between the germline ends. This CDR3 region has 17 residues. CDR3: CASSRFALARGHNGQYF. DNA of the CDR3: TGTGCCAGCAGTCGCTTCGCCCTAGCGAGGGGACACAATGGGCAGTACTTC. Combining the CDR3 with reference TRBV28 and TRBJ2-7 gives the whole variable domain DVKVTQSSRYLVKRTGEKVFLECVQDMDHENMFWYRQDPGLGLRLIYFSYDVKMKEKGDIPEGYSVSREKKERFSLILESASTNQTSMYLCASSRFALARGHNGQYFGPGTRLTVT.

The chain combines TRBV7-2 with TRBJ2-3, with 7 bases aligning to TRBD2. This CDR3 is 15 amino acids long. Trimming removed 2 bases from V and 2 bases from J; junction bases left unmatched: 4. The germline V gene has CDR1 SGHTA and CDR2 FQGNSA. As DNA, the CDR3 is TGTGCCAGCAGCTTAAGGAGCGGGGTCACAGATACGCAGTATTTT. This sequence encodes CASSLRSGVTDTQYF.

Only one count was recorded for this clonotype. This chain uses TRBV7-2 with TRBJ2-7; TRBD1 might be the D (7 bases). The tail of the sequence fits TRBJ2-5 better, so the J call may be wrong. This CDR3 has 14 amino acids. From germline, CDR1 is SGHTA and CDR2 FQGNSA. CDR3 protein: CASSNYRGLQTQYF. The DNA of the CDR3 is TGTGCCAGCAGCAATTACAGGGGACTGCAGACCCAGTACTTC.

The chain has TRBV12-3 or TRBV12-4 and TRBJ2-5, with a tentative D call TRBD1 (6 bases). V lost 3 bases and J lost 5, with 19 bases in between. The CDR3 is 16 amino acids. CDR3 in DNA: TGTGCCAGCAGTTTTGGTCCCAGGGGTGTAGGGGAGACCCAGTACTTC. Protein: CASSFGPRGVGETQYF.

The chain combines TRBV6-6 with TRBJ2-7; D perhaps matches TRBD1 (6 bases). The germline V gene has CDR1 MNHNY and CDR2 SVGAGI (reference sequence). Trimming took off 4 bases at V and 2 bases at J, with 15 bases between the two ends. The CDR3 sequence is 15 residues long. The CDR3 sequence: CASSSMDSRTYEQYF. The DNA of the CDR3 is TGTGCCAGCAGTTCTATGGACAGCCGAACCTACGAGCAGTACTTC.

This clonotype was counted at least ten times. The CDR3 spells CASSLVPGRTYEQYF. The CDR3 bases are TGTGCCAGCAGCTTAGTTCCAGGTCGGACCTACGAGCAGTACTTC. V is TRBV7-2 and J is TRBJ2-7; D is uncertain. Trimming cost V 1 base and J 2 bases, with 12 bases left between them. Germline-derived CDR1 and CDR2 are SGHTA and FQGNSA. The CDR3 length is 15 residues.

This clonotype was found once. The genes are TRBV6-2 or TRBV6-3 and TRBJ1-2; no definite D call. Germline V gene data show CDR1 as MNHEY and CDR2 as SVGEGT. The CDR3 is 15 residues long. Trimming pared 5 bases from V and 3 bases from J, leaving 16 bases between. The CDR3 region has the DNA TGTGCCAGCAGTCTCTCCATAGGCTACGACTATGGCTACACCTTC. Translating gives CASSLSIGYDYGYTF.

In its sample, this clonotype was seen once. The chain is built from TRBV25-1 and TRBJ2-5; tentatively, D is TRBD1 (8 bases). The germline gives CDR1 MGHDK, CDR2 SYGVNS. There are 14 residues in the CDR3. Trimming cost V 6 bases and J 2 bases, with 13 bases left between them. The CDR3: CASSNRGGQETQYF. The CDR3 nucleotides are TGTGCCAGCAGCAACAGGGGGGGTCAAGAGACCCAGTACTTC.

The chain recombines TRBV30 with TRBJ2-6; the D is unclear. This CDR3 is built from 15 residues. Germline V gene sequence: CDR1 GTSNPN, CDR2 SVGIG (reference sequence). Trimming took off 0 bases at V and 2 bases at J, with 8 bases between the two ends. The CDR3 DNA reads TGTGCCTGGAGTGTGGAAGGAGCTGGGGCCAACGTCCTGACTTTC. The encoded protein is CAWSVEGAGANVLTF.

This clonotype has just a few counts. This chain joins TRBV7-2 and TRBJ1-4; the D gene is possibly TRBD1 (6 bases). CDR1 is SGHTA, CDR2 FQGNSA, per germline. Trimming shortened V by 5 bases and J by 6 bases, and 10 bases separated the two germline ends. This CDR3 is 13 amino acids long. The CDR3 loop reads CASSGRTDEKLFF. CDR3 bases: TGTGCCAGCAGCGGGAGGACAGATGAAAAACTGTTTTTT.

The rearrangement uses TRBV7-8 and TRBJ1-2; 7 bases match TRBD1. This CDR3 has 13 amino acids. Germline V gene sequence: CDR1 SGHVS, CDR2 FQNEAQ. V was pared by 3 bases and J by 8 bases, with 6 bases of the junction left unmatched. The CDR3 DNA reads as TGTGCCAGCAGCTTGACGACAGGGCTGGGCTACACCTTC. Translating it yields CASSLTTGLGYTF.

The chain employs TRBV20-1 and TRBJ2-7, with a weak D call TRBD2 (5 bases). The length of the CDR3 is 17 residues. The V and J ends lost 6 bases and 0 bases respectively, with 24 bases between them. The germline gives CDR1 DFQATT, CDR2 SNEGSKA (reference sequence). CDR3 nucleotides: TGCAGTGCCAACCCTTATTTTGTAAAAGGGAGCTCCTACGAGCAGTACTTC. It is translated as CSANPYFVKGSSYEQYF.

The chain carries TRBV7-9 and TRBJ1-4; no definite D call. The CDR3 covers 17 residues. Germline CDR1 reads SEHNR; CDR2 reads FQNEAQ (reference sequence). V was pared by 5 bases and J by 0 bases, with 16 bases between. The CDR3 loop is CASSRRPGGATNEKLFF. CDR3 nucleotides: TGTGCCAGCAGCCGCCGCCCGGGAGGAGCAACTAATGAAAAACTGTTTTTT.

The chain uses TRBV29-1 and TRBJ2-7; 14 positions agree with TRBD2. Germline V gene data show CDR1 as SQVTM and CDR2 as ANQGSEA. The CDR3 runs 18 residues. V was pared by 4 bases and J by 2 bases, with 13 bases of the junction left unmatched. The CDR3 sequence: CSVAVGKGLAGEPYEQYF. The CDR3 coding sequence is TGCAGCGTTGCCGTGGGGAAGGGACTAGCGGGGGAGCCCTACGAGCAGTACTTC.

This sequence joins TRBV4-3 and TRBJ1-6, with D perhaps TRBD1 (6 bases). CDR1 and CDR2 (germline): LGHNA, YSLEER. The CDR3 is 14 residues long. V lost 4 bases and J 5 bases, leaving 9 bases between the germline ends. The CDR3 sequence is CASSRQGNNSPLHF. In DNA, the CDR3 is TGCGCCAGCAGCCGGCAGGGGAATAATTCACCCCTCCACTTT.